The 17 T cell receptor beta chains below were found in one sample sequenced in a study of T-cell reconstitution after alpha-beta-depleted transplantation in children. As it was prepared, the TCRbeta library received unique molecular identifiers. TCRdb processed the PCR reads anew with MiXCR; each CDR3 protein has one entry. The sample shows around 960,000 distinct CDR3 sequences, roughly 29% of them seen only once. Sequencing was performed on PBMCs, mostly from graft donor cells, taken 360 days after TCRalphabeta/CD19-depleted stem cell transplant. The receptor source for this set is a boy younger than two who had a stem cell transplant for SCID, so the T cells may come from the graft donor.

The table lists this clonotype with a few counts. The V gene is TRBV3-1, the J gene TRBJ2-5; 7 bases map to TRBD1. This CDR3 comprises 15 residues. Germline V gene lookup returns CDR1 LGHDT and CDR2 YNNKEL (reference sequence). V was clipped by 0 bases and J by 4 bases; unmatched bases: 5. For the CDR3, the DNA is TGTGCCAGCAGCCAAGAGACAGGGTCCCGAGAGACCCAGTACTTC. It specifies CASSQETGSRETQYF.

V usage is TRBV5-1 and J usage is TRBJ2-7; no reliable D call. The germline V gene encodes CDR1 SGHRS and CDR2 YFSETQ. V lost 0 bases and J 0 bases, leaving 10 bases between the germline ends. This CDR3 has 15 residues. The CDR3, as DNA: TGCGCCAGCAGCTTGGATTGGGTCAACTCCTACGAGCAGTACTTC. It translates to CASSLDWVNSYEQYF.

Many counts were recorded for this clonotype. The rearrangement uses TRBV29-1 and TRBJ1-2; D remains ambiguous. V shed 1 base and J shed 3 bases, with 6 bases lying between them. This CDR3 has 12 amino acids. From germline, CDR1 is SQVTM and CDR2 ANQGSEA. CDR3 region: CSVEGRDYGYTF. CDR3 in DNA: TGCAGCGTTGAAGGTCGGGACTATGGCTACACCTTC.

The rearrangement uses TRBV20-1 and TRBJ2-7, with TRBD2 matching over 13 bases. With 6 bases clipped from V and 8 bases from J, the junction kept 13 bases outside the gene matches. From germline, CDR1 is DFQATT and CDR2 SNEGSKA (reference sequence). CDR3 length: 15 residues. The CDR3 loop reads CSAITSGGAGKKQYF. In nucleotides, the CDR3 is TGCAGTGCCATAACTAGCGGGGGGGCGGGGAAAAAGCAGTACTTC.

Many counts were recorded for this clonotype. This sequence joins TRBV12-3 or TRBV12-4 and TRBJ2-7, with D possibly being TRBD1 (6 bases). The CDR3 has 14 residues. V lost 5 bases, J lost 1 base, and 12 bases lay in between. CDR3 amino acids: CASSIIQGSYEQYF. CDR3 sequence (DNA): TGTGCCAGCAGTATCATTCAGGGGTCCTACGAGCAGTACTTC.

This chain connects TRBV29-1 to TRBJ2-1; no clear D. Germline assignment: CDR1 SQVTM and CDR2 ANQGSEA. The CDR3 is 12 amino acids. V dropped 7 bases and J dropped 3 bases, with 10 bases sitting between them. CDR3 nucleotides: TGCAGCGCAAGTCGGGTCTACAATGAGCAGTTCTTC. Translating it yields CSASRVYNEQFF.

The rearrangement links TRBV10-3 to TRBJ1-1; no clear D gene. V lost 3 bases, J lost 2 bases, and 16 bases lay in between. CDR3 length: 16 residues. Germline CDR1 reads ENHRY; CDR2 reads SYGVKD. CDR3 sequence reads: CAISDFRAQANTEAFF. DNA for the CDR3: TGTGCCATCAGTGATTTTCGGGCGCAGGCCAACACTGAAGCTTTCTTT.

This rearrangement joins TRBV20-1 to TRBJ2-1; no clear D gene. V lost 5 bases to trimming and J lost 5 bases, with 10 bases between them. Germline CDR1 and CDR2: DFQATT and SNEGSKA (reference sequence). CDR3 size: 12 residues. In nucleotides, the CDR3 is TGCAGTGCTTCGAGAAAAAACAATGAGCAGTTCTTC. Its protein is CSASRKNNEQFF.

This chain links TRBV9 with TRBJ2-1; 8 nucleotides agree with TRBD2. The CDR3 runs 16 residues. V gave up 0 bases and J gave up 3 bases; unmatched junction bases: 5. CDR1 is SGDLS and CDR2 is YYNGEE in the germline V gene. The CDR3 loop is CASSVVGGGFYNEQFF. The DNA for the CDR3 is TGTGCCAGCAGCGTAGTAGGCGGGGGGTTCTACAATGAGCAGTTCTTC.

This clonotype was seen many times. An end of the junction does not agree with germline; a read error may underlie this. The chain joins TRBV5-1 to TRBJ2-3; 9 bases line up with TRBD1. The CDR3 has 15 residues. Germline CDR1 SGHRS, CDR2 YFSETQ. The CDR3 loop is CASSLGTGLTDTQYF. Here the CDR3 DNA reads TGTGCCAGCAGTTTGGGGACAGGGTTAACAGATACGCAGTATTTT.

This clonotype appeared a few times. This chain links TRBV10-3 with TRBJ2-7; 9 bases line up with TRBD1. With 6 bases clipped from V and 2 bases from J, the junction kept 2 bases outside the gene matches. Germline CDR1 and CDR2: ENHRY and SYGVKD. The CDR3 consists of 13 residues. Here the CDR3 reads CAIRGTGPYEQYF. CDR3 sequence (DNA): TGTGCCATCAGGGGGACAGGGCCCTACGAGCAGTACTTC.

V gene TRBV7-6 combines with J gene TRBJ2-1; 13 bases match TRBD2. This CDR3 region has 16 residues. The trim removed 4 bases at V and 4 bases at J, leaving 4 bases unmatched. The germline CDR1 and CDR2 sequences are SGHVS and FNYEAQ. The CDR3 DNA is TGTGCCAGCAGCTCCCGACTAGCGGGGGGATACAATGAGCAGTTCTTC. Amino acids: CASSSRLAGGYNEQFF.

The chain combines TRBV29-1 with TRBJ2-5, with 8 nucleotides matching TRBD1. V trimming: 5 bases; J trimming: 3 bases; junction bases outside the gene matches: 5. The length of the CDR3 is 13 residues. Germline CDR1 and CDR2: SQVTM and ANQGSEA. CDR3 sequence reads: CSVRAGGEETQYF. The DNA of the CDR3 is TGCAGCGTTAGGGCAGGGGGCGAAGAGACCCAGTACTTC.

This clonotype was observed a handful of times. This chain connects TRBV11-1 to TRBJ2-3; 11 bases are shared with TRBD2. This CDR3 region has 19 residues. V dropped 3 bases and J dropped 2; count of bases not matched to a gene: 13. Germline V gene lookup returns CDR1 SGHAT and CDR2 FQDESV (reference sequence). The CDR3 reads CASSLGLLPGLAATDTQYF. The CDR3 DNA sequence: TGTGCCAGCAGCTTGGGCCTCCTCCCGGGACTAGCGGCCACAGATACGCAGTATTTT.

The chain recombines TRBV10-3 with TRBJ2-7; 9 bases match TRBD1. V was pared by 6 bases and J by 7 bases, with 7 bases of the junction left unmatched. The germline CDR1 and CDR2 sequences are ENHRY and SYGVKD. The length of the CDR3 is 13 residues. The CDR3 DNA is TGTGCCATCAGCTCACTGACAGGGGGAGAGCAGTACTTC. It codes for CAISSLTGGEQYF.

This clonotype was seen more than once but under ten times. This chain joins TRBV12-3 or TRBV12-4 and TRBJ2-3; 8 bases are a match to TRBD1. The CDR3 covers 15 residues. Unmatched junction bases numbered 8, after V lost 7 bases and J lost 2 bases. The CDR3: CASTADRGDTDTQYF. The CDR3 nucleotides are TGTGCCAGCACCGCCGACAGGGGAGACACAGATACGCAGTATTTT.

This clonotype was found many times. The chain uses TRBV4-1 and TRBJ2-1; 8 bases line up with TRBD2. The germline gives CDR1 MGHRA, CDR2 YSYEKL. V shed 9 bases, J shed 1 base, and the junction held 5 bases outside the gene matches. The CDR3 length is 14 residues. CDR3 region: CASGLAQSYNEQFF. The CDR3 DNA sequence: TGCGCCAGTGGACTAGCCCAGTCCTACAATGAGCAGTTCTTC.